Presented here are 3 T cell receptor beta chains from one specimen sequenced in a study of blood T cell repertoires in COVID-19. Profiled with immunoSEQ multiplex PCR; TCRdb holds only in-frame clones, not every one. The data hold about 69,000 clones, with roughly 73% observed a single time. The sequencing input was peripheral blood. These receptors were obtained from a human donor in a cohort sampled during active COVID-19.

V is TRBV10-2 and J is TRBJ2-7; possibly TRBD1 for D (6 bases). The germline V gene has CDR1 WSHSY and CDR2 SAAADI. Trimming pared 0 bases from V and 4 bases from J, leaving 13 bases between. This CDR3 spans 15 amino acids. This CDR3 is CASSESRRGRYEQYF. CDR3 bases: TGCGCCAGCAGTGAGTCGCGCAGGGGAAGATACGAGCAGTACTTC.

V and J are TRBV10-2 and TRBJ2-5, with D possibly TRBD1 on 5 matching bases. This CDR3 spans 12 amino acids. Between the trimmed V and J ends, which lost 6 bases and 2 bases, there was a span of 7 bases. Germline V gene data show CDR1 as WSHSY and CDR2 as SAAADI. The CDR3 DNA follows: TGCGCCAGCAGAAGGGGTCAAGAGACCCAGTACTTC. Protein product: CASRRGQETQYF.

The CDR3 DNA reads as TGTGCCAGCAGCTTTGCAGAAAACACTGAAGCTTTCTTT. It is translated as CASSFAENTEAFF. This chain uses TRBV11-2 with TRBJ1-1; D gene unclear. This CDR3 has 13 amino acids. Trimming took 3 bases from V and 2 from J, leaving 7 bases between them. Germline lookup yields CDR1 SGHAT and CDR2 FQNNGV.